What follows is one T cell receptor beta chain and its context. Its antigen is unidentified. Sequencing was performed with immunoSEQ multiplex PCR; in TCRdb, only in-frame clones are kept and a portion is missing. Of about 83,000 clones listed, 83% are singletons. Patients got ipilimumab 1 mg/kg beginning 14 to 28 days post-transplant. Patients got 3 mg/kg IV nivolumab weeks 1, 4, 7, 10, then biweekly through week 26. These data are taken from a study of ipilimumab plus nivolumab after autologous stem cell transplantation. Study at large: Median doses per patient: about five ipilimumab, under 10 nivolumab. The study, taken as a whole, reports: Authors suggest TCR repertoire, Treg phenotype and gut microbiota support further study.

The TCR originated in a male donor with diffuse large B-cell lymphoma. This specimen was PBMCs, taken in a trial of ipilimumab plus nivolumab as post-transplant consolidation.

Here the CDR3 DNA reads TGTGCCAGCAGCTTAACTAGCGACTACGAGCAGTACTTC. This sequence encodes CASSLTSDYEQYF. The rearrangement joins TRBV5-5 to TRBJ2-7, with 7 bases matching TRBD2. Trimming at V came to 2 bases and at J to 3 bases, leaving 2 bases not matched to a gene. CDR3 length: 13 amino acids. Germline CDR1 is SGHKS and CDR2 is YYEKEE (reference sequence).